These 20 T cell receptor beta chains were sequenced from one sample in a study of identical twins. TCRdb reprocessed the 5' RACE reads with MiXCR, giving one entry per CDR3 protein. The data contain about 490,000 distinct CDR3 sequences, roughly 15% of them singletons. The same sample was also used in a study of yellow fever vaccine responses in identical twins.

The sequenced sample was CD4+ T cells sorted from blood. These receptors all stem from a woman between 18 and 30 years old in good health.

Only a few counts were recorded for this clonotype. The chain uses TRBV27 and TRBJ2-1; no firm D call. The CDR3 consists of 14 residues. The germline gives CDR1 MNHEY, CDR2 SMNVEV (reference sequence). V was clipped by 2 bases and J by 10 bases, with 15 bases between them. CDR3 residues: CASSLNPVAREQFF. The CDR3 bases are TGTGCCAGCAGTTTAAACCCTGTTGCGCGGGAGCAGTTCTTC.

The V gene is TRBV5-4, the J gene TRBJ2-1; TRBD2 matches at 9 bases. Looked up from germline, CDR1 is SGHNT and CDR2 is YYREEE (reference sequence). Germline trimming cut 1 base from V and 2 bases from J; bases unmatched to any gene: 7. The CDR3 spans 17 residues. Here the CDR3 DNA reads TGTGCCAGCAGCTTGTATTTTGCGGGAGGGCCCTACAATGAGCAGTTCTTC. Translation gives CASSLYFAGGPYNEQFF.

In this sample, this clonotype turned up a few times. The chain is built from TRBV3-1 and TRBJ2-1; 10 nucleotides match TRBD2. Germline V CDR1 and CDR2: LGHDT, YNNKEL (reference sequence). V lost 0 bases and J lost 9; bases outside the gene matches: 5. The CDR3 length is 15 residues. The chain's CDR3 is CASSQEGLAYGEQFF. The CDR3, as DNA: TGTGCCAGCAGCCAAGAGGGACTAGCGTACGGTGAGCAGTTCTTC.

This chain connects TRBV11-2 to TRBJ1-4, with D perhaps matching TRBD1 (5 bases). Per germline, CDR1 SGHAT and CDR2 FQNNGV. V lost 5 bases and J 5 bases, leaving 18 bases between the germline ends. The CDR3 sequence is 16 residues long. The CDR3: CASSEGSTGRNEKLFF. CDR3 nucleotides: TGTGCCAGCAGCGAGGGGTCCACAGGAAGGAATGAAAAACTGTTTTTT. The full variable domain, with the rest looked up from reference TRBV11-2 and TRBJ1-4, is EAGVAQSPRYKIIEKRQSVAFWCNPISGHATLYWYQQILGQGPKLLIQFQNNGVVDDSQLPKDRFSAERLKGVDSTLKIQPAKLEDSAVYLCASSEGSTGRNEKLFFGSGTQLSVL.

This clonotype has just a few counts. The chain recombines TRBV12-3 or TRBV12-4 with TRBJ1-6, with unresolved D. There are 14 residues in the CDR3. Trimming removed 3 bases from V and 6 bases from J, with 9 bases in between. The CDR3 bases are TGTGCCAGCAGTTTCGTCAATTTTAATTCACCCCTCCACTTT. This codes for CASSFVNFNSPLHF.

The chain has TRBV25-1 and TRBJ2-5; 8 bases match TRBD2. The CDR3 extends over 13 amino acids. V was pared by 7 bases and J by 4 bases, with 5 bases of the junction left unmatched. The germline CDR1 and CDR2 sequences are MGHDK and SYGVNS. The CDR3 sequence: CASTGGGTETQYF. CDR3 nucleotides: TGTGCCAGCACGGGAGGGGGTACAGAGACCCAGTACTTC.

This clonotype was seen a few times. The chain joins TRBV19 to TRBJ2-1; D possibly uses TRBD1 or TRBD2 (5 bases each). CDR3 length: 14 amino acids. The germline V and J ends were trimmed by 11 bases and 4 bases, with 18 bases remaining between them. Germline V gene data show CDR1 as LNHDA and CDR2 as SQIVND (reference sequence). CDR3 DNA: TGTGCCCGTCCGAACGGGACGCCTTACAATGAGCAGTTCTTC. Translating it yields CARPNGTPYNEQFF.

The chain has TRBV11-3 and TRBJ2-1; the match to TRBD2 covers 10 bases. V lost 2 bases to trimming and J lost 5 bases; unmatched junction nucleotides: 9. Germline V CDR1 and CDR2: SGHNT, YENEEA. The CDR3 has 17 residues. Here the CDR3 DNA reads TGTGCCAGCAGCTTATTGGTAGCGGGAGGTCCCCACAATGAGCAGTTCTTC. Amino acids: CASSLLVAGGPHNEQFF.

In its sample, this clonotype was seen many times. The J gene is TRBJ2-3, the V gene TRBV20-1; 7 nucleotides line up with TRBD1. Germline loops: CDR1 DFQATT, CDR2 SNEGSKA (reference sequence). This CDR3 region has 14 residues. The V gene end was trimmed by 0 bases and the J gene end by 1 base; junction bases not matched to a gene: 1. The CDR3 nucleotides are TGCAGTGCTAGAGATCAGGGGGGCACAGATACGCAGTATTTT. Translating it yields CSARDQGGTDTQYF.

V is TRBV19 and J is TRBJ2-3, with D perhaps matching TRBD2 (5 bases). The CDR3 has 16 amino acids. The germline CDR1 and CDR2 sequences are LNHDA and SQIVND (reference sequence). The V end was cut by 5 bases, the J end by 5 bases, with 20 bases between. DNA for the CDR3: TGTGCCAGTAGTCCCAGACCCGAGGGCAGGAGAGATACGCAGTATTTT. This translates into CASSPRPEGRRDTQYF.

This clonotype was picked up a small number of times. The chain joins TRBV12-5 to TRBJ1-3; D not resolved. CDR3 length: 15 residues. Germline V gives CDR1 LGHNT, CDR2 FRNRAP. V gave up 3 bases and J gave up 1 base, with 10 bases separating them. The CDR3 DNA reads TGTGCTAGTGGTTTCGTAATACCTTCTGGAAACACCATATATTTT. Amino acids: CASGFVIPSGNTIYF.

This chain joins TRBV3-1 and TRBJ1-1; TRBD1 aligns across 7 bases. V shed 6 bases, J shed 2 bases, and the junction held 6 bases outside the gene matches. Germline V gene sequence: CDR1 LGHDT, CDR2 YNNKEL (reference sequence). The CDR3 consists of 14 residues. The CDR3 spells CASRQGQINTEAFF. Written as DNA, the CDR3 is TGTGCCAGCAGACAGGGACAGATCAACACTGAAGCTTTCTTT.

The J gene is TRBJ1-1, the V gene TRBV9; TRBD1 is a possible D gene (5 bases). The length of the CDR3 is 15 residues. CDR1 is SGDLS, CDR2 YYNGEE, per germline. V was cut by 4 bases and J by 5 bases, with 18 bases left in between. CDR3 coding DNA: TGTGCCAGCAGCACTATCGGGACCCCTGAAACTGAAGCTTTCTTT. Protein product: CASSTIGTPETEAFF.

This clonotype was observed a handful of times. The chain links TRBV7-8 to TRBJ2-2; D is undetermined. Trimming took 4 bases from V and 0 from J, leaving 12 bases between them. CDR1 is SGHVS and CDR2 is FQNEAQ in the germline V gene. The CDR3 runs to 16 residues. CDR3 DNA: TGTGCCAGCAGCTCTTCGGCACTGGCGAACACCGGGGAGCTGTTTTTT. Encoded protein: CASSSSALANTGELFF.

This clonotype was observed a handful of times. CDR3 sequence reads: CASKYDRVKGEQYF. In nucleotides, the CDR3 is TGTGCCAGTAAATATGACAGGGTAAAAGGCGAGCAGTACTTC. V usage is TRBV19 and J usage is TRBJ2-7; 7 bases fit TRBD1. Germline-derived CDR1 and CDR2 are LNHDA and SQIVND (reference sequence). The CDR3 sequence is 14 residues long. With 7 bases clipped from V and 6 bases from J, the junction kept 12 bases outside the gene matches. Full variable domain (missing parts from reference TRBV19 and TRBJ2-7): DGGITQSPKYLFRKEGQNVTLSCEQNLNHDAMYWYRQDPGQGLRLIYYSQIVNDFQKGDIAEGYSVSREKKESFPLTVTSAQKNPTAFYLCASKYDRVKGEQYFGPGTRLTVT.

This clonotype was counted between two and nine times. The V and J genes are TRBV7-8 and TRBJ2-7, with TRBD1 identical over 11 bases. This CDR3 comprises 15 residues. V lost 1 base to trimming and J lost 3 bases; unmatched junction nucleotides: 2. The germline gives CDR1 SGHVS, CDR2 FQNEAQ. CDR3 in DNA: TGTGCCAGCAGCTTAGAAGGGACAGGGGGCTACGAGCAGTACTTC. It yields the protein CASSLEGTGGYEQYF.

The V gene is TRBV2, the J gene TRBJ2-1; D remains unclear. Germline lookup yields CDR1 SNHLY and CDR2 FYNNEI. The germline V and J ends were trimmed by 5 bases and 1 base, with 9 bases remaining between them. The length of the CDR3 is 14 residues. The CDR3, as DNA: TGTGCCAGCAGTAAGTTCAGTTCCTACAATGAGCAGTTCTTC. Protein sequence: CASSKFSSYNEQFF.

This clonotype has more than one count but fewer than ten. The chain joins TRBV7-8 to TRBJ2-7; D is ambiguous. Germline values: CDR1 SGHVS, CDR2 FQNEAQ. Trimming stripped 1 base from V and 1 base from J, with 8 bases between. The CDR3 contains 14 residues. In DNA, the CDR3 is TGTGCCAGCAGCTTAGGCGGCAGGTCCTACGAGCAGTACGTC. Its translation is CASSLGGRSYEQYV.

V usage is TRBV4-1 and J usage is TRBJ1-4; TRBD1 aligns across 7 bases. V dropped 6 bases and J dropped 0; count of bases not matched to a gene: 4. CDR3 length: 15 amino acids. The germline CDR1 and CDR2 sequences are MGHRA and YSYEKL. The CDR3 here is CASSTGQATNEKLFF. CDR3 DNA sequence: TGCGCCAGCAGTACCGGACAGGCAACTAATGAAAAACTGTTTTTT.

The chain carries TRBV5-1 and TRBJ2-1, with D perhaps matching TRBD1 (5 bases). V lost 2 bases and J lost 3, with 12 bases in between. Germline V CDR1 and CDR2: SGHRS, YFSETQ. The CDR3 is 15 residues long. This CDR3 is CASSLALGRYNEQFF. The CDR3 DNA sequence: TGCGCCAGCAGCTTAGCTTTGGGGCGCTACAATGAGCAGTTCTTC.